This TCR beta chain emerged from a study of identical twins. Via MiXCR, TCRdb re-called the 5' RACE reads, giving one row per CDR3 protein. The sample gives over 550,000 distinct CDR3 sequences, roughly 6.6% of which show up once; 1.5% to 2% is in the top ten. This clonotype was found many times. Antigen: not known. Whole-study findings and limits: There were fewer insertions in abundant cord blood beta clonotypes, but memory repertoires showed no such pattern.

The CDR3 contains 14 residues. Trimming removed 7 bases at V and 5 bases at J, with 17 bases between. Germline V CDR1 and CDR2: MDHEN, SYDVKM. The same sample was also studied in work on yellow fever vaccine responses in identical twins.

This receptor was identified in a woman younger than 35 in good health. The sample taken for sequencing was PBMCs. The chain uses TRBV28 and TRBJ1-2; D not resolved. In nucleotides, the CDR3 is TGTGCCAGCACCCTAGGGTTGGGTTATTATGGCTACACCTTC. Protein: CASTLGLGYYGYTF.